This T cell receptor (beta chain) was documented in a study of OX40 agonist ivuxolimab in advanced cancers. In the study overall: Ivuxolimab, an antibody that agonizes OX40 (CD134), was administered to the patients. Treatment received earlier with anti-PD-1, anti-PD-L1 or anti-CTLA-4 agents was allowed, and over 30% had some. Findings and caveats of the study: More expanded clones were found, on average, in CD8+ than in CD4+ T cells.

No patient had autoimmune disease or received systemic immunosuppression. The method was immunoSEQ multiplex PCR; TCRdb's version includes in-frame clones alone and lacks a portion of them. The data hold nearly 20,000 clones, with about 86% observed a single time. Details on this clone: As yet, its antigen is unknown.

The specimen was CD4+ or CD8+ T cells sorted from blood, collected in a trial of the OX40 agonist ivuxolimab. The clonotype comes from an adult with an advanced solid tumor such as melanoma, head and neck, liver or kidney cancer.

As DNA, the CDR3 is TGTGCCAGCAGCTCAGGGCTAGCGGGCGCGAACACCGGGGAGCTGTTTTTT. Translated: CASSSGLAGANTGELFF. The chain carries TRBV7-8 and TRBJ2-2; 8 bases are shared with TRBD2. The CDR3 has 17 residues. With V trimmed by 4 bases and J by 0 bases, 7 bases remained unmatched. Germline V lookup: CDR1 SGHVS, CDR2 FQNEAQ.